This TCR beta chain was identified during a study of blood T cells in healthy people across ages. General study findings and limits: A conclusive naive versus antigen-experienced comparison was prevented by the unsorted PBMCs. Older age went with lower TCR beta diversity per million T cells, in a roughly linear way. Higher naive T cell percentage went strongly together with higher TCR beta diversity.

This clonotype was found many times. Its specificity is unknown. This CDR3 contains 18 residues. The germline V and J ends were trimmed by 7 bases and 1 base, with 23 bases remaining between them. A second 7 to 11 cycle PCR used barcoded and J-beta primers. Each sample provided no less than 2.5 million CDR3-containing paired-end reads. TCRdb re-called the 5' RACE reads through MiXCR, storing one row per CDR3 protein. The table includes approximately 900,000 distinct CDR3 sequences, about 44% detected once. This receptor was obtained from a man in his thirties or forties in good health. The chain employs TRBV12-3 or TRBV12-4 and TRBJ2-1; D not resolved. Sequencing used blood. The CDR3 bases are TGTGCCAGCACCCTCTCTAGTGCGGCGGTGCTTTCCTACAATGAGCAGTTCTTC. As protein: CASTLSSAAVLSYNEQFF.